This TCR beta chain derives from a study of cytotoxic CD8 clonotypes in ibrutinib-treated CLL. In the study overall: Partial responses totalled roughly 25 and complete responses 2; after median approximately 6 years, about 15 remained remitted and roughly twelve progressed.

A word on this clone: Its antigen is as yet unknown.

Sequenced by immunoSEQ multiplex PCR; TCRdb stores in-frame clones only, minus some. The sample holds about 160,000 clones, more than 70% seen once. General study findings and limits: Patients had baseline clonality above age-matched healthy donors, and this clonality moved with circulating CD8+ T-cell counts.

This receptor was identified in a human donor with chronic lymphocytic leukemia. The specimen was PBMCs, collected at disease progression, from a patient treated with ibrutinib.

The CDR3 DNA follows: TGTGCCAGCAGCGATCGTCGACTAGCGGGAGTGGAGCAGTACTTC. Residues: CASSDRRLAGVEQYF. This rearrangement joins TRBV7-2 to TRBJ2-7; the match to TRBD2 covers 12 bases. Germline V gives CDR1 SGHTA, CDR2 FQGNSA. The V and J ends lost 5 bases and 7 bases, in that order; junction bases with no gene match: 9. The CDR3 extends over 15 amino acids.